This is a list of T cell receptor beta chains from one sample in a study of spatial heterogeneity in lung cancer. TCRdb reprocessed the 5' RACE reads via MiXCR and lists one record per CDR3 protein. The sample shows about 15,000 distinct CDR3 sequences, about 7.9% of them seen only once. The sequencing used PBMCs, collected at surgery. The receptor source for this set is a female donor with early-stage non-small cell lung cancer. Each CDR3 is given with its conserved first and last residue. D genes are given only for firm matches. Clone size is shown for a subset of rows, as once, few, many or a class of expanded clone.

clone size	V gene	D gene	CDR3 length	J gene	CDR3 DNA	CDR3 protein
many	TRBV5-1	NA	16	TRBJ1-1	TGCGCCAGCAGCTTGAAAAGCCAAACCATGAACACTGAAGCTTTCTTT	CASSLKSQTMNTEAFF
NA	TRBV29-1	NA	12	TRBJ1-2	TGCAGCGTTTCGCAGGGCCGCTATGGCTACACCTTC	CSVSQGRYGYTF
few	TRBV5-6	NA	16	TRBJ1-3	TGTGCCAGCAGCTTGGGTCAGCTATACTCTGGAAACACCATATATTTT	CASSLGQLYSGNTIYF
many	TRBV20-1	NA	18	TRBJ2-6	TGCAGTGCTAGTGGGCGGGATTACCTAATCGGTGGGGCCAACGTCCTGACTTTC	CSASGRDYLIGGANVLTF
NA	TRBV5-1	NA	15	TRBJ1-6	TGCGCCAGCAGCCCATATGGTGATTTCAATTCACCCCTCCACTTT	CASSPYGDFNSPLHF
many	TRBV29-1	NA	12	TRBJ2-1	TGCAGCGTTGAAGATCCCGGCAGAGGACTGTTCTTC	CSVEDPGRGLFF
NA	TRBV7-2	NA	15	TRBJ1-1	TGTGCCAGCAGCCCGCGAGACAGGACGAACACTGAAGCTTTCTTT	CASSPRDRTNTEAFF
many	TRBV12-3/TRBV12-4	NA	13	TRBJ2-4	TGTGCCAGCAAACCGGACAGCAAAAACATTCAGTACTTC	CASKPDSKNIQYF
NA	TRBV30	TRBD1	19	TRBJ1-5	TGTGCCTGGAGTGTACGAGACAGGGAAGTAGGGAATAGCAATCAGCCCCAGCATTTT	CAWSVRDREVGNSNQPQHF
many	TRBV23-1	NA	17	TRBJ2-3	TGCGCCAGCAGTCACTCCGGGACATCGATCAGCACAGATACGCAGTATTTT	CASSHSGTSISTDTQYF
many	TRBV6-2/TRBV6-3	NA	16	TRBJ1-1	TGTGCCAGCAGTTACACCTTAGGAGGAAAGAACACTGAAGCTTTCTTT	CASSYTLGGKNTEAFF
few	TRBV30	TRBD2	15	TRBJ2-1	TGTGCCTGGACGCCGCCGGGGGGTTCCTACAATGAGCAGTTCTTC	CAWTPPGGSYNEQFF
NA	TRBV6-5	NA	12	TRBJ1-2	TGTGCCAGCGGGACAAGGGTAGGAGGCTACACCTTC	CASGTRVGGYTF
many	TRBV24-1	NA	18	TRBJ2-6	TGTGCCACCAGTGATTCGGCAGGGGCAAGCTCTGGGGCCAACGTCCTGACTTTC	CATSDSAGASSGANVLTF
few	TRBV6-1	TRBD1	15	TRBJ2-2	TGTGCCAGCAGTGCCAGGGGGCGCCGCACCGGGGAGCTGTTTTTT	CASSARGRRTGELFF
NA	TRBV5-1	NA	14	TRBJ2-3	TGCGCCAGCAGCTCCCCCCGGAGCACAGATACGCAGTATTTT	CASSSPRSTDTQYF
many	TRBV28	NA	16	TRBJ1-5	TGTGCCAGCAATGGTCGTAGGGGTTATAGCAATCAGCCCCAGCATTTT	CASNGRRGYSNQPQHF
many	TRBV5-1	NA	14	TRBJ2-3	TGCGCCAGCAGCTTACAGGGGAGGACAGATACGCAGTATTTT	CASSLQGRTDTQYF
many	TRBV28	NA	14	TRBJ2-2	TGTGCCAGCAGTTTAGGGGGAAACACCGGGGAGCTGTTTTTT	CASSLGGNTGELFF
NA	TRBV14	TRBD2	16	TRBJ2-1	TGTGCCAGCAGCCAAGGCGGGAGCGGGAGGGCAAGCGAGCAGTTCTTC	CASSQGGSGRASEQFF
NA	TRBV18	NA	16	TRBJ1-1	TGTGCCAGCTCACCACGGCAGGGTGGCGAGGGCACTGAAGCTTTCTTT	CASSPRQGGEGTEAFF
NA	TRBV7-9	NA	15	TRBJ2-3	TGTGCCAGCAGCACCTGGGGACACAGCACAGATACGCAGTATTTT	CASSTWGHSTDTQYF
many	TRBV7-9	TRBD1	14	TRBJ1-1	TGTGCCAGCAGTAATCCCGACAGGGTTGGGGAAGCTTTCTTT	CASSNPDRVGEAFF
NA	TRBV12-3/TRBV12-4	TRBD2	15	TRBJ2-3	TGTGCCAGCAGACCAGCGGGGGGAAGGGCAGATACGCAGTATTTT	CASRPAGGRADTQYF
many	TRBV6-4	TRBD1	15	TRBJ2-1	TGTGCCAGCAGTGAAAGGACAGGGGGCTACAATGAGCAGTTCTTC	CASSERTGGYNEQFF
many	TRBV3-1	TRBD2	14	TRBJ2-5	TGTGCCAGCAGCCTCGGGACTAGCAAGGAGACCCAGTACTTC	CASSLGTSKETQYF
NA	TRBV5-1	NA	14	TRBJ2-7	TGCGCCAGCAGCTTGTTAGTGGATGGACGTGAGCAGTACTTC	CASSLLVDGREQYF
NA	TRBV7-9	TRBD2	16	TRBJ2-1	TGTGCCAGCAGCTTAGCGGCGGGGGAGTTCTACAATGAGCAGTTCTTC	CASSLAAGEFYNEQFF
many	TRBV29-1	TRBD1	13	TRBJ1-1	TGCAGCGTTCAAAACCCACAGGGGACTGAAGCTTTCTTT	CSVQNPQGTEAFF
NA	TRBV9	TRBD2	17	TRBJ2-1	TGTGCCAGCAGCGTAGGGACTAGCGGGAGGGCAGGAAATGAGCAGTTCTTC	CASSVGTSGRAGNEQFF
NA	TRBV3-1	NA	22	TRBJ2-2	TGTGCCAGCAGCAATTCGGGGAGGAAAAGTGGAGCGGCGCGGGGAGTCCACGGGGAGCTGTTTTTT	CASSNSGRKSGAARGVHGELFF
many	TRBV7-2	NA	14	TRBJ2-2	TGTGCCAGCAGCTTAAAGAGAAGGACCGGGGAGCTGTTTTTT	CASSLKRRTGELFF
many	TRBV2	TRBD2	16	TRBJ2-1	TGTGCCAGCAGGATGAGCGGGAGGGCCTCCTACAATGAGCAGTTCTTC	CASRMSGRASYNEQFF
many	TRBV2	TRBD2	13	TRBJ2-3	TGTGCCAGCAGTGAACGGACTAGCGTTACGCAGTATTTT	CASSERTSVTQYF
many	TRBV15	NA	14	TRBJ1-2	TGTGCCACCAGCAGAGCCGAAGGAAACTATGGCTACACCTTC	CATSRAEGNYGYTF
NA	TRBV10-3	TRBD1	12	TRBJ2-7	TGTGCCATCAGGCAGGGGGCCTACGAGCAGTACTTC	CAIRQGAYEQYF
many	TRBV18	NA	13	TRBJ1-1	TGTGCCAGCTCACCGGTTATAAACACTGAAGCTTTCTTT	CASSPVINTEAFF
few	TRBV29-1	NA	12	TRBJ2-1	TGCAGCGTTCAGGTGGTCTACAATGAGCAGTTCTTC	CSVQVVYNEQFF
few	TRBV10-3	TRBD2	15	TRBJ2-3	TGTGCCATCAGTGAGTCTAGCGGGGGCACAGATACGCAGTATTTT	CAISESSGGTDTQYF
many	TRBV3-1	NA	14	TRBJ2-2	TGTGCCAGCAGCCCGGTCTGGGGCACCGGGGAGCTGTTTTTT	CASSPVWGTGELFF
NA	TRBV5-4	NA	12	TRBJ1-1	TGTGCCAGCAGCTCGGACAGTGTCAAGACTTTCTTT	CASSSDSVKTFF
many	TRBV12-5	TRBD1	16	TRBJ1-2	TGTGCTAGTGGTTTGGCCCCGTCGGACAGGGACCATGGCTACACCTTC	CASGLAPSDRDHGYTF
many	TRBV7-9	NA	14	TRBJ1-2	TGTGCCAGCAGCTTCGGGGCTACTAACTATGGCTACACCTTC	CASSFGATNYGYTF
many	TRBV6-2/TRBV6-3	TRBD2	16	TRBJ2-7	TGTGCCAGCAGTTACTCGTCCAGCGGGAGTTCCTACGAGCAGTACTTC	CASSYSSSGSSYEQYF
many	TRBV4-1	TRBD2	16	TRBJ2-2	TGCGCCAGCAGCCCCTTCGGACTAGCGGTCACCGGGGAGCTGTTTTTT	CASSPFGLAVTGELFF